This T cell receptor beta chain was profiled in a study of T cells in Graves' hyperthyroidism and ophthalmopathy. PBMCs were derived from about 10 ml fresh peripheral blood. TCR beta CDR3 sequences were amplified from RNA transcripts. RT-PCR in the first round (using the HTBI primer set) targeted the TCR CDR3. TCRdb processed the multiplex PCR reads anew with MiXCR; each CDR3 protein has one entry. The data show approximately 590,000 distinct CDR3 sequences, with 15% to 19% seen just once and about 7% held by the top ten. Trimming took off 8 bases at V and 3 bases at J, with 22 bases between the two ends. Germline V lookup: CDR1 SNHLY, CDR2 FYNNEI. The CDR3 loop spans 16 amino acids. This clonotype has a count of ten or more.

Sequenced material: blood. This chain links TRBV2 with TRBJ1-1; D unresolved. The TCR originated in a woman aged 25-40 years with Graves' hyperthyroidism. The CDR3 bases are TGTGCCAGCGTCCAGGAGTTTACTTTTTTGGACACTGAAGCTTTCTTT. It is translated as CASVQEFTFLDTEAFF. Complete variable domain (other parts from reference TRBV2 and TRBJ1-1): EPEVTQTPSHQVTQMGQEVILRCVPISNHLYFYWYRQILGQKVEFLVSFYNNEISEKSEIFDDQFSVERPDGSNFTLKIRSTKLEDSAMYFCASVQEFTFLDTEAFFGQGTRLTVV.